These T cell receptor beta chains were read from a single sample in a study of blood T cells in healthy people across ages. MiXCR, run by TCRdb on the 5' RACE reads, gives a single entry per CDR3 protein. In the table there are over 950,000 distinct CDR3 sequences, roughly two fifths of which are singletons. The specimen was blood. Receptors were obtained from a young man in good health. The CDR3 runs from the conserved cysteine through the conserved F or W. D genes are given only for firm matches. Some rows mark clone size as missing; the rest say once, few, many or name a class of expanded clone.

V gene	D gene	J gene	clone size	CDR3 protein	CDR3 DNA
TRBV7-8	.	TRBJ2-5	few	CASSLVQDSLQETQYF	TGTGCCAGCAGCTTAGTCCAGGACAGTCTCCAAGAGACCCAGTACTTC
TRBV10-3	.	TRBJ2-3	.	CAISTRDAADTQYF	TGTGCCATCAGCACACGGGACGCTGCAGATACGCAGTATTTT
TRBV4-3	.	TRBJ2-5	.	CASSLGGLSEQYF	TGCGCCAGCAGCCTAGGGGGGCTATCTGAGCAGTACTTC
TRBV5-1	.	TRBJ1-1	.	CASSLGYQTVPGTEAFF	TGCGCCAGCAGCTTGGGCTACCAAACCGTCCCGGGAACTGAAGCTTTCTTT
TRBV6-6	.	TRBJ1-2	few	CASTNPYPDSKTHGYTF	TGTGCCAGCACCAACCCCTACCCCGATTCTAAGACCCATGGCTACACCTTC
TRBV7-9	.	TRBJ1-2	many	CASSPRGGYGYTF	TGTGCCAGCAGCCCCCGGGGAGGTTATGGCTACACCTTC
TRBV20-1	TRBD2	TRBJ2-3	.	CSAGDPSGGTSTDTQYF	TGCAGTGCTGGAGACCCTAGCGGGGGGACTAGCACAGATACGCAGTATTTT
TRBV29-1	TRBD2	TRBJ2-1	few	CSVDGAGEGHEQFF	TGCAGCGTTGACGGCGCGGGGGAGGGACATGAGCAGTTCTTC
TRBV9	TRBD2	TRBJ2-4	once	CASSVGVMAGGGNIQYF	TGTGCCAGCAGCGTAGGGGTCATGGCGGGAGGTGGAAACATTCAGTACTTC
TRBV4-1	.	TRBJ1-1	few	CASSQPTAKNTEAFF	TGCGCCAGCAGCCAGCCGACAGCGAAGAACACTGAAGCTTTCTTT
TRBV5-1	.	TRBJ2-1	few	CASSYIQGSGEQFF	TGCGCCAGCAGCTACATACAGGGATCCGGTGAGCAGTTCTTC
TRBV5-1	TRBD2	TRBJ2-1	.	CASSLRTSGGYEQFF	TGCGCCAGCAGCTTGAGGACTAGCGGGGGGTATGAGCAGTTCTTC
TRBV7-9	.	TRBJ2-5	.	CASSSGGSQETQYF	TGTGCCAGCAGCTCTGGGGGCAGCCAAGAGACCCAGTACTTC
TRBV20-1	TRBD2	TRBJ2-7	.	CSAPLADNEQYF	TGCAGTGCCCCACTAGCGGACAATGAGCAGTACTTC
TRBV6-2/TRBV6-3	.	TRBJ2-7	.	CASSYSSQGSSYEQYF	TGTGCCAGCAGTTACTCGAGTCAGGGATCTTCCTACGAGCAGTACTTC
TRBV12-3/TRBV12-4	TRBD1	TRBJ1-1	.	CASSFPGTGDKAFF	TGTGCCAGCAGTTTTCCCGGGACAGGGGATAAAGCTTTCTTT
TRBV4-3	.	TRBJ2-3	few	CASSQDVWGTDTQYF	TGCGCCAGCAGCCAAGATGTGTGGGGAACAGATACGCAGTATTTT
TRBV4-3	TRBD1	TRBJ2-1	.	CASSLPGTGLNNEQFF	TGCGCCAGCAGCCTACCCGGGACAGGGTTGAACAATGAGCAGTTCTTC
TRBV14	TRBD1	TRBJ2-1	few	CASSVDGTVWDEQFF	TGTGCCAGCAGCGTCGATGGGACAGTGTGGGATGAGCAGTTCTTC
TRBV21-1	.	TRBJ2-7	.	CATQGRRREQYF	TGTGCCACCCAAGGTCGGCGCCGCGAGCAGTACTTC
TRBV25-1	.	TRBJ2-2	few	CASSGFLTGELFF	TGTGCCAGCAGCGGTTTTCTGACCGGGGAGCTGTTTTTT
TRBV10-3	.	TRBJ2-5	few	CAISDHRDPKTQYF	TGTGCCATCAGTGACCACAGGGACCCGAAGACCCAGTACTTC